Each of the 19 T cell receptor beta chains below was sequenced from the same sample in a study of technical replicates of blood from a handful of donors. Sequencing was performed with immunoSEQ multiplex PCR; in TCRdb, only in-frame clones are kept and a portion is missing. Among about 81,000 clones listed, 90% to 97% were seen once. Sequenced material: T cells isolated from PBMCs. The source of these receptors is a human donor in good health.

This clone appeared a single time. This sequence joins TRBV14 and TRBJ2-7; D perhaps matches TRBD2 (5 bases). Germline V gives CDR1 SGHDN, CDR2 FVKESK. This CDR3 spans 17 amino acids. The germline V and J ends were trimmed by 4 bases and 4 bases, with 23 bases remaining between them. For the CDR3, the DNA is TGTGCCAGCAGCCCTAATTATACTAGGCGCTTCGCTTACGAGCAGTACTTC. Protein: CASSPNYTRRFAYEQYF.

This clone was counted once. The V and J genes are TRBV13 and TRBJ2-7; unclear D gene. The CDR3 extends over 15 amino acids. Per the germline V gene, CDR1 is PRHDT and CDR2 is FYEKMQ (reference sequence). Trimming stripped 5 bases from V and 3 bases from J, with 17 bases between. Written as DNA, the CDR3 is TGTGCCAGCAGCCCAGAAGTCAGGTCAGGCTACGAGCAGTACTTC. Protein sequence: CASSPEVRSGYEQYF. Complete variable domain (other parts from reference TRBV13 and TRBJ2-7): AAGVIQSPRHLIKEKRETATLKCYPIPRHDTVYWYQQGPGQDPQFLISFYEKMQSDKGSIPDRFSAQQFSDYHSELNMSSLELGDSALYFCASSPEVRSGYEQYFGPGTRLTVT.

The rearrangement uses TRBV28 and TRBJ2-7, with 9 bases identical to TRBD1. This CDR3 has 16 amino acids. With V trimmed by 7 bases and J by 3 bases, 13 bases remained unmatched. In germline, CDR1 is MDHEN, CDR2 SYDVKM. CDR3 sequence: CASTPPPGQGFYEQYF. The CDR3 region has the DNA TGTGCCAGCACCCCCCCTCCGGGACAGGGATTCTACGAGCAGTACTTC.

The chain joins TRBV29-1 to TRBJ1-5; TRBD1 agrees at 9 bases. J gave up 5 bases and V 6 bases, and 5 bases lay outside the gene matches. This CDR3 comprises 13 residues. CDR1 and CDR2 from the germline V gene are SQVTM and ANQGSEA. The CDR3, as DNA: TGCAGCGTCGGACGGGACAGGGATCAGCCCCAGCATTTT. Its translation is CSVGRDRDQPQHF.

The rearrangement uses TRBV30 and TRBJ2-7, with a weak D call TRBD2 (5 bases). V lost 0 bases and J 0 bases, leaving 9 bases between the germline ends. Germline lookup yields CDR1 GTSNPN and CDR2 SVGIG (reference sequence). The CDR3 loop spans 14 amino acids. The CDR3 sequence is CAWSVLGSSYEQYF. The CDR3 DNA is TGTGCCTGGAGTGTACTAGGGAGCTCCTACGAGCAGTACTTC.

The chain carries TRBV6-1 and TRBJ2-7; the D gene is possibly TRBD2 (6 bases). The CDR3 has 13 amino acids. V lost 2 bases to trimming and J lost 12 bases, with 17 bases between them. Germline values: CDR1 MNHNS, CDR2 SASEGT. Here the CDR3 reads CASSELGTPVPYF. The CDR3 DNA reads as TGTGCCAGCAGTGAATTGGGGACTCCTGTTCCGTACTTC.

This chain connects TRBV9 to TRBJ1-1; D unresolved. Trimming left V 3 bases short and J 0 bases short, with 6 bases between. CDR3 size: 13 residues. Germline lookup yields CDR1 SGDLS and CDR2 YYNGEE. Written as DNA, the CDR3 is TGTGCCAGCAGCGGACAAGTGAACACTGAAGCTTTCTTT. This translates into CASSGQVNTEAFF.

The DNA of the CDR3 is TGTGCCAGCAGTGAATACGGGGGGCGGGAGGGGCCAGATACGCAGTATTTT. Translation: CASSEYGGREGPDTQYF. The V and J genes are TRBV25-1 and TRBJ2-3, with TRBD2 matching 9 bases. The ends lost 0 bases at V and 4 bases at J; junction bases unmatched: 8. There are 17 residues in the CDR3. Germline loops: CDR1 MGHDK, CDR2 SYGVNS.

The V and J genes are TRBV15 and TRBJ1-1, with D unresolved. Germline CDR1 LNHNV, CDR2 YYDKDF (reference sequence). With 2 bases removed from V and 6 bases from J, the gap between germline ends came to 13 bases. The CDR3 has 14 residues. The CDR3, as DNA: TGTGCCACCAGCAGATCGAGGGTTTTTCCTGAAGCTTTCTTT. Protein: CATSRSRVFPEAFF.

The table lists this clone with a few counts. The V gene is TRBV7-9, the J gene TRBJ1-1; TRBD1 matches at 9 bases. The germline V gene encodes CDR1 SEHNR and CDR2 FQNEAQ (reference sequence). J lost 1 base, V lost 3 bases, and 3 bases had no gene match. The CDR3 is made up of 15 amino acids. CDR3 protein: CASSLVDRGNTEAFF. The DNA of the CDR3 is TGTGCCAGCAGCTTGGTGGACAGGGGGAACACTGAAGCTTTCTTT.

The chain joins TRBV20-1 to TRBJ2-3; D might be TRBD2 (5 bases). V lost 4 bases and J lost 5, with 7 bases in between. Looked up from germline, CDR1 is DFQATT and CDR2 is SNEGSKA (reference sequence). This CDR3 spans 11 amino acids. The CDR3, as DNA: TGCAGTGCTATCCGGGGAGATACGCAGTATTTT. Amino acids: CSAIRGDTQYF.

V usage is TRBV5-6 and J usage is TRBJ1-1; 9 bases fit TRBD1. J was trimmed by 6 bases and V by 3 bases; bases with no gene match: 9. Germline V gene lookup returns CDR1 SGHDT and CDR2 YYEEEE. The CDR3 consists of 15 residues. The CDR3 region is CASSSGTGSSAEAFF. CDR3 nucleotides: TGTGCCAGCAGCTCGGGGACAGGGTCTTCCGCTGAAGCTTTCTTT.

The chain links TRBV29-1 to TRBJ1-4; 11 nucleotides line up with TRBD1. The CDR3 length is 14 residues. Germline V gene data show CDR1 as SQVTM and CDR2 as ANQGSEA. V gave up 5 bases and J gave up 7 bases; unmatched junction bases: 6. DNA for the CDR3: TGCAGCGTTATCGGGACAGGGGGGGGTGAAAAACTGTTTTTT. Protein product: CSVIGTGGGEKLFF.

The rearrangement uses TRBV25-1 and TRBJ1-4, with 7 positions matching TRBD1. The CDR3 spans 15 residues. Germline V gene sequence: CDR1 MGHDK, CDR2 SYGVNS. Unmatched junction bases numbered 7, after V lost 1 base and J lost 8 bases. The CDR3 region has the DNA TGTGCCAGCAGTGAATTGGAACAGGGGCGAGAAAAACTGTTTTTT. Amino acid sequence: CASSELEQGREKLFF.

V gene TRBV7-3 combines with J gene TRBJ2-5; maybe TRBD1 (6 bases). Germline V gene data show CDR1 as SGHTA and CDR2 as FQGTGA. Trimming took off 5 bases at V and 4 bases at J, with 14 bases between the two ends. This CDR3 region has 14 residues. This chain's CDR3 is CASSPVGGRETQYF. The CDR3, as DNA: TGTGCCAGCAGCCCAGTAGGGGGTCGAGAGACCCAGTACTTC.

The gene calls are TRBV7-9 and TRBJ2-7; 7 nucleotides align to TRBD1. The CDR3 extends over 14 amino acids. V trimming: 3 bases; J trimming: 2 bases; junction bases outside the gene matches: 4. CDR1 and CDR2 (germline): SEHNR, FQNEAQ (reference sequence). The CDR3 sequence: CASSFPGQPYEQYF. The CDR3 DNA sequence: TGTGCCAGCAGCTTCCCGGGACAGCCCTACGAGCAGTACTTC.

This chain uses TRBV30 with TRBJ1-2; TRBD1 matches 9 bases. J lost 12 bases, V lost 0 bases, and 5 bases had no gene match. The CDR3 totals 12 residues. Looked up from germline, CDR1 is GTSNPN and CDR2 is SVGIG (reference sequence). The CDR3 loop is CAWSVGTGYDTF. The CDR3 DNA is TGTGCCTGGAGTGTAGGGACAGGGTACGACACCTTC.

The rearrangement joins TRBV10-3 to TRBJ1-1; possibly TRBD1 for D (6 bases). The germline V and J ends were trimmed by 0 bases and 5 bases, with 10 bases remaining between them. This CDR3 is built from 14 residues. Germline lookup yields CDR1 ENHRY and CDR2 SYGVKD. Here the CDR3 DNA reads TGTGCCATCAGTGAGTCAACAGGGACGACTGAAGCTTTCTTT. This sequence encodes CAISESTGTTEAFF.

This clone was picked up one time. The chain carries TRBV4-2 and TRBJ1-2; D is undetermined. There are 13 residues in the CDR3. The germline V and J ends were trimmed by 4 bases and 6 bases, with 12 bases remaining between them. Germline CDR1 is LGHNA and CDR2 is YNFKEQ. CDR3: CASSPGSGNGYTF. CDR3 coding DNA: TGTGCCAGCAGCCCGGGATCAGGCAATGGCTACACCTTC.